The rows below give T cell receptor beta chains drawn from one sample of a study of beta chain features in type 1 diabetes. Data came from immunoSEQ multiplex PCR; TCRdb stores just in-frame clones and leaves some out. The repertoire holds over 100,000 clones, with 40% as singletons. The sequenced sample was stem cell memory CD4+ T cells from blood. The receptors were sampled from a woman aged 18 to 35 in good health. The conserved cysteine and the conserved F or W are not part of the CDR3 here.

v_call cdr3_aa
TRBV6-6 ASSPTTGSNQPQH
TRBV6-6 ASSLQGIRY
TRBV6-5 ASSAKGVTDTQY
TRBV5-4 ASSQVLGGNYGYT
TRBV7-9 ASSRLAGEQF
TRBV7-2 ASSRDRYNEQF
TRBV4-1 ASSQDPRDTQY
TRBV6-6 ASSYRGGELF
TRBV28 ASSLFPGREAKNIQY
TRBV5-1 ASSLAQGSYNEQF
TRBV23-1 ASSPGHLGYT
TRBV27 ASRAGPRPADTQY
TRBV28 ASSLLGGLAGGPF
TRBV5-6 ASSSYRGQAQETQY
TRBV5-1 ASSLGVFGGNEQF
TRBV28 ASRTTGAGEKLF
TRBV30 AWSPGGHEVKGYT
TRBV6-1 ASSEGWVIAFD
TRBV20-1 SARRGKKLF
TRBV11-2 ASSFPKTRENTEAF
TRBV6-6 ASSKGQGVNEQY
TRBV30 AWSNARGLAVYEQY
TRBV7-8 ASSARRGFYEQY
TRBV27 ASSVMDRAGELF
TRBV5-1 ASSLRGRSTEAF
TRBV7-7 ASSRTSGNTGELF
TRBV18 ASSFQAETQY
TRBV7-9 ASSLDFSHSGNTIY
TRBV7-9 ASSLQGTNYNEQF
TRBV6-1 ASSIAGLALNTQY
TRBV19 ASSPDRSVNIQY
TRBV4-1 ASSQNTLGGAF
TRBV18 ASSLNQQETQY
TRBV7-3 ASSLGAGRKNGSYNEQF
TRBV6-1 ASSEADRESYNEQF
TRBV28 ASSYSWDTTSTDTQY